These T cell receptor beta chains were read from a single sample in a study of neurological immune-mediated disorders. TCRdb ran MiXCR on the 5' RACE reads and lists one entry per CDR3 protein. The sample shows roughly 41,000 distinct CDR3 sequences, around 2% of them seen only once. Sequenced sample: PBMCs. Receptors were obtained from a woman aged 35 to 49 with multiple sclerosis. Both conserved end residues are part of each CDR3. A D gene is named only where the DNA matches it firmly. Each size is once, few, many or a size class.

>NA|TRBV5-1|many|TRBJ2-1
TGCGCCAGCAGCTTCGGTGCCGATGAGCAGTTCTTC
CASSFGADEQFF
>TRBD2|TRBV12-3/TRBV12-4|many|TRBJ2-7
TGTGCCAGCAGACTAGCGGGGGTTTACGAGCAGTACTTC
CASRLAGVYEQYF
>TRBD1|TRBV5-1|many|TRBJ1-4
TGCGCCAGCAGCTTGGGACAGGGAGGAGAAAAACTGTTTTTT
CASSLGQGGEKLFF
>TRBD1|TRBV5-8|many|TRBJ1-2
TGTGCCAGCTGGACCCTTTGGCGACAGGGCCACTATGGCTACACCTTC
CASWTLWRQGHYGYTF
>NA|TRBV6-1|many|TRBJ1-4
TGTGCCAGCAGTGAGGCAGGGGAGGGAAAACTGTTTTTT
CASSEAGEGKLFF
>NA|TRBV5-1|many|TRBJ2-3
TGCGCCAGCAGCGTTTCACGGGGTCCTGCCTACACAGATACGCAGTATTTT
CASSVSRGPAYTDTQYF
>NA|TRBV27|many|TRBJ2-7
TGTGCCAGCAGTCGATACGGTCCGGGGTACGAGCAGTACTTC
CASSRYGPGYEQYF
>TRBD1|TRBV19|many|TRBJ2-3
TGTGCCACCACCCGGGACAGGGGGGCAGATACGCAGTATTTT
CATTRDRGADTQYF
>TRBD1|TRBV3-1|many|TRBJ2-7
TGTGCCAGCAGCCAAGGGACAGGGACCTACGAGCAGTACTTC
CASSQGTGTYEQYF
>NA|TRBV12-3/TRBV12-4|many|TRBJ1-2
TGTGCCAGCAGTACCCACGGTCCATGGGGTGACTATGGCTACACCTTC
CASSTHGPWGDYGYTF
>TRBD1|TRBV7-6|many|TRBJ1-4
TGTGCCAGCAGCTTCGGACAGGGAATGGATGAAAAACTGTTTTTT
CASSFGQGMDEKLFF
>NA|TRBV3-1|many|TRBJ1-2
TGTGCCAGCAGCCAAGATCTAACAGCCTCCTATGGCTACACCTTC
CASSQDLTASYGYTF
>TRBD1|TRBV5-5|many|TRBJ2-7
TGTGCCAGCACCCCGGACAGGGCCCACGAGCAGTACTTC
CASTPDRAHEQYF
>TRBD1|TRBV20-1|many|TRBJ2-7
TGCAGTGCTAGTAGGACAGGGGGCAGGGACGAGCAGTACTTC
CSASRTGGRDEQYF
>TRBD1|TRBV25-1|many|TRBJ1-4
TGTGCCAGCAGTCCCCAGGGTACAGGGGGAGATGAAAAACTGTTTTTT
CASSPQGTGGDEKLFF
>NA|TRBV5-1|many|TRBJ2-2
TGCGCCAGCAGCGTCCAAACAGCGCCGACTAACACCGGGGAGCTGTTTTTT
CASSVQTAPTNTGELFF
>TRBD1|TRBV5-8|many|TRBJ1-1
TGTGCCAGCAGCCGTGGACAGGGCTTATTGTTCACTGAAGCTTTCTTT
CASSRGQGLLFTEAFF
>TRBD2|TRBV5-5|many|TRBJ2-2
TGTGCCAGCAGCTTGGGGCCTAGCGGGACGAACACCGGGGAGCTGTTTTTT
CASSLGPSGTNTGELFF
>TRBD1|TRBV5-1|many|TRBJ1-2
TGCGCCAGCGGGACAGTGAAAGGGGCCTATGGCTACACCTTC
CASGTVKGAYGYTF
>TRBD1|TRBV6-4|many|TRBJ2-1
TGTGCCAGCAGCGGGGGACAGGGGGCGGGAAATGAGCAGTTCTTC
CASSGGQGAGNEQFF
>TRBD1|TRBV20-1|many|TRBJ2-5
TGCAGTGCTAGAAGTGGACAGGGCCTTGCCGAGACCCAGTACTTC
CSARSGQGLAETQYF
>TRBD1|TRBV20-1|many|TRBJ1-1
TGCAGTGCTAGAGGGACAGGGGTTCGCACTGAAGCTTTCTTT
CSARGTGVRTEAFF